The following is a T cell receptor (beta chain) sequence with its context. These data originate in a study of CD8 T cells in Susac syndrome. A quantity of about 0.5 to 1 ug RNA underwent reverse transcription using random hexamers. The immunoSEQ assay covered 54 Vbeta and 13 Jbeta segments for CDR3. TCRdb passed the immunoSEQ multiplex PCR reads through MiXCR, listing each CDR3 protein once. The table lists 180,000 or so distinct CDR3 sequences, 90% to 95% of them singletons, with roughly 0.15% in the top ten. The germline V gene has CDR1 DFQATT and CDR2 SNEGSKA (reference sequence). V lost 0 bases, J lost 2 bases, and 13 bases lay in between. The CDR3 is made up of 15 amino acids.

The sample was CD4+ T cells from PBMCs. The receptor comes from a human donor in good health. The chain is built from TRBV20-1 and TRBJ2-5, with no clear D. The CDR3 region has the DNA TGCAGTGCTAGAGATCGTATGACAACACAAGAGACCCAGTACTTC. Protein: CSARDRMTTQETQYF.